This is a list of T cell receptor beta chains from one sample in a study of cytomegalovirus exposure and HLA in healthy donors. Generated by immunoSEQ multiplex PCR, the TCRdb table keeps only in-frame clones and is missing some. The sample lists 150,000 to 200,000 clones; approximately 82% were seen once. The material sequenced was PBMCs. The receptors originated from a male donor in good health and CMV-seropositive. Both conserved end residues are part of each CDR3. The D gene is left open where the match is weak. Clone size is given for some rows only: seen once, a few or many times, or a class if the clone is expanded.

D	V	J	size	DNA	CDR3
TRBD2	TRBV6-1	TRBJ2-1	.	TGTGCCAGCAGTAACGGACTAGACGGGGCCAATGAGCAGTTCTTC	CASSNGLDGANEQFF
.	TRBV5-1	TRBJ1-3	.	TGCGCCAGCAGCCCCGGGTATGGAAACACCATATATTTT	CASSPGYGNTIYF
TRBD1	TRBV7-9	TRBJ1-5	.	TGTGCCAGCAGCTTAGCGACAGGGAATCAGCCCCAGCATTTT	CASSLATGNQPQHF
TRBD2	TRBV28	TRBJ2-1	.	TGTGCCAGCAGTCCGGGACTAGGAGTCCGAATAAACACGAACAATGAGCAGTTCTTC	CASSPGLGVRINTNNEQFF
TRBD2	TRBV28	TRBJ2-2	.	TGTGCCAGCACCGGGACTAGCGGGGGCACCGGGGAGCTGTTTTTT	CASTGTSGGTGELFF
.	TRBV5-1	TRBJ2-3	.	TGCGCCAGCAGCTTGGGCGGAAGCACAGATACGCAGTATTTT	CASSLGGSTDTQYF
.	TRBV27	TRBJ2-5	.	TGTGCCAGCAGTCCCCTAGGGGAGGCAGAGACCCAGTACTTC	CASSPLGEAETQYF
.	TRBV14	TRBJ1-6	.	TGTGCCAGCAGCCCCGGGACTTCCCGCTCCTATAATTCACCCCTCCACTTT	CASSPGTSRSYNSPLHF
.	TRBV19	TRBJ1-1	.	TGTGCCAGTACCGGACATGAAGCTTTCTTT	CASTGHEAFF
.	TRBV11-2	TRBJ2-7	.	TGTGCCAGCGGGACTTTAGGTAGTGCCTACGAGCAGTACTTC	CASGTLGSAYEQYF
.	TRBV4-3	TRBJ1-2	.	TGCGCCAGCAGTGACGTTAGACAGGCCGTTAACTATGGCTACACCTTC	CASSDVRQAVNYGYTF
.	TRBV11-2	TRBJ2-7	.	TGTGCCAGCAGCCTACAGGGAGTCCCGCAGTACTTC	CASSLQGVPQYF
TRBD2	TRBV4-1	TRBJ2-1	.	TGCGCCAGCAGCCAAGACCGGGGGGGTGAGCAGTTCTTC	CASSQDRGGEQFF
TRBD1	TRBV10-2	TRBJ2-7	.	TGCGCCAGCAAACCGGGACAGGGATCCTACGAGCAGTACTTC	CASKPGQGSYEQYF
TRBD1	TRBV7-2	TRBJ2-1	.	TGTGCCAGCAGACGAGAATGGGACAGGTACAATGAGCAGTTCTTC	CASRREWDRYNEQFF
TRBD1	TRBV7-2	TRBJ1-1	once	TGTGCCAGCAGCCCCAACAGGGGGGGTCTGGGCACTGAAGCTTTCTTT	CASSPNRGGLGTEAFF
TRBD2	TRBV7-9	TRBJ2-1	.	TGTGCCAGCAGCCCTAGGGCTAGCGGTTTGAATGAGCAGTTCTTC	CASSPRASGLNEQFF
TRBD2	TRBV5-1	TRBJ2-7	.	TGCGCCAGCAGCGCGGGACTAGCGGGGGCCATACTATACGAGCAGTACTTC	CASSAGLAGAILYEQYF
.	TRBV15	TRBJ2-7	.	TGTGCCACCAGCAGAGAGGCAGGTTCCTACGAGCAGTACTTC	CATSREAGSYEQYF
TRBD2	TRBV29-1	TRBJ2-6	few	TGCAGCGCAAGACTAGCGGACAAAATCTCTGGGGCCAACGTCCTGACTTTC	CSARLADKISGANVLTF
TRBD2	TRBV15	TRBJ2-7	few	TGTGCCACCAGCACTGATGGACTAGCGGGACTCGAGCAGTACTTC	CATSTDGLAGLEQYF
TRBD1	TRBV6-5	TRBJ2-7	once	TGTGCCAGCAGCTCGACAGGGAGCTCCTACGAGCAGTACTTC	CASSSTGSSYEQYF
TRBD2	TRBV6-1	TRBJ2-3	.	TGTGCCAGCAGTGTCCTGACTAGCGGGGGCACAGATACGCAGTATTTT	CASSVLTSGGTDTQYF
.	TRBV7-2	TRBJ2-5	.	TGTGCCAGCAGCTTAGGGACTACGGGGGAGACCCAGTACTTC	CASSLGTTGETQYF
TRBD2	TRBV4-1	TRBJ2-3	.	TGCGCCAGCAGCCGGACTCTCCTGCGCCAGCGGGGGGGCTCAGATACGCAGTATTTT	CASSRTLLRQRGGSDTQYF
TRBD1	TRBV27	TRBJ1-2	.	TGTGCCAGCAGTTTAGCCTCGGACAGGGCCTATGGCTACACCTTC	CASSLASDRAYGYTF
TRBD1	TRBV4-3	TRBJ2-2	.	TGCGCCAGCAGCCGACAGGGGGCCGGCACCGGGGAGCTGTTTTTT	CASSRQGAGTGELFF
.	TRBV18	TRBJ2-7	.	TGTGCCAGCTCACCAGATCTCGGCAGAGGCTCCTACGAGCAGTACTTC	CASSPDLGRGSYEQYF
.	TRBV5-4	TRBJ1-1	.	TGTGCCAGCAGCCGTGGACAGAACACTGAAGCTTTCTTT	CASSRGQNTEAFF
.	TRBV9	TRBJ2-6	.	TGTGCCAGCAGCGTAATGAGCTCTGGGGCCAACGGCCTGACTTTC	CASSVMSSGANGLTF
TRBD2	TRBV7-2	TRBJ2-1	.	TGTGCCAGCAGCCCCGGGGGACTAGCGGGAACGGGTGAGCAGTTCTTC	CASSPGGLAGTGEQFF
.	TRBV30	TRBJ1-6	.	TGTGCCTGGGGGGGGGAGGACCCGTATAATTCACCCCTCCACTTT	CAWGGEDPYNSPLHF
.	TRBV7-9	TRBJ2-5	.	TGTGCCAGCAGCCCCCCGTATTCGAGGGTCCAAGAGACCCAGTACTTC	CASSPPYSRVQETQYF
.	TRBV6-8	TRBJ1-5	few	TGTGCCAGCAGGGGGCGTGGGTGGGGACAGCCCCAGCATTTT	CASRGRGWGQPQHF
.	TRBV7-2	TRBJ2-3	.	TGTGCCAGCAGCGAATCGAGACAGAGCACAGATACGCAGTATTTT	CASSESRQSTDTQYF
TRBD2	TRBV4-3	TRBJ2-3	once	TGCGCCAGCAGCCAAGATCGGGGTAGCGGGGGATATACGCAGTATTTT	CASSQDRGSGGYTQYF
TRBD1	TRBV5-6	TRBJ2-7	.	TGTGCCAGCAGCTCGGGACAGGGTGTGGACGAGCAGTACTTC	CASSSGQGVDEQYF
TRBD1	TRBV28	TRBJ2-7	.	TGTGCCAGCATCACCAGTCCGGGACAGGGATTCGAGCAGTACTTC	CASITSPGQGFEQYF
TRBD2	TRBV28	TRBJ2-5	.	TGTGCCAGCGGAGTTTTAGCGGGAGCCAAGACCCAGTACTTC	CASGVLAGAKTQYF
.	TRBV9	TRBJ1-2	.	TGTGCCAGCAGCGGGCCGCGCGCGGCTAACTATGGCTACACCTTC	CASSGPRAANYGYTF
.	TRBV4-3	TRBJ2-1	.	TGCGCCAGCAGCCAAGCGGGATGGAGTGAGCAGTTCTTC	CASSQAGWSEQFF
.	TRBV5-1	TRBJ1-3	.	TGCGCCAGCAGCTTGGCCGAGACAGCAGGAAACACCATATATTTT	CASSLAETAGNTIYF
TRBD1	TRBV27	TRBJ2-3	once	TGTGCCAGCAGTTCACAGGGGGCACCCCTCCCGGATACGCAGTATTTT	CASSSQGAPLPDTQYF
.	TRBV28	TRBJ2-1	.	TGTGCCAGCAGCCAGGGGCCCTCCTACAATGAGCAGTTCTTC	CASSQGPSYNEQFF
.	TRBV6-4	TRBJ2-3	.	TGTGCCAGCAGTGTAGAGAGCACAGATACGCAGTATTTT	CASSVESTDTQYF
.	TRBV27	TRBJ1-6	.	TGTGCCAGCAGTATAACCCAGGATTCACCCCTCCACTTT	CASSITQDSPLHF
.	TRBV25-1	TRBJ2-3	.	TGTGCCAGCAGTGAATTCCGGGGGATCACAGATACGCAGTATTTT	CASSEFRGITDTQYF
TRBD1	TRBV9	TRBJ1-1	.	TGTGCCAGCAGTAGGGAGGGGGGACAGGGCGCTTTGGGGGCTTTCTTT	CASSREGGQGALGAFF
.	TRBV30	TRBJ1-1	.	TGTGCCTGGAGTGTCCCGGACAGACTGAACACTGAAGCTTTCTTT	CAWSVPDRLNTEAFF
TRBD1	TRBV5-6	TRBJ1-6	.	TGTGCCAGCAGCTTGGAGGGACAGGGTGTTATAAATTCACCCCTCCACTTT	CASSLEGQGVINSPLHF
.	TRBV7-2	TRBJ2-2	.	TGTGCCAGCAGCGGCGGAGTCGGGGAGCTGTTTTTT	CASSGGVGELFF
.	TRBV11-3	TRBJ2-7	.	TGTGCCAGCAGCTTCGGGTCCATCCGGGTGGACAGACGTTACGAGCAGTACTTC	CASSFGSIRVDRRYEQYF